A single sample gave rise to the 5 T cell receptor beta chains below, sequenced in a study of beta chain features in type 1 diabetes. cDNA synthesis used the whole RNA isolate, giving expressed TCRB sequences. The table came from immunoSEQ multiplex PCR; TCRdb's copy has only in-frame clones and leaves some out. This sample yields approximately 170,000 clones, of which 9% to 10% are seen a single time; 2% to 3% belongs to the top ten. The sequencing input was central memory CD4+ T cells from blood. These receptors were collected from a woman aged 18-29 years in good health.

This clone was seen only a few times. The gene calls are TRBV6-5 and TRBJ1-5, with D possibly matching TRBD1 (5 bases). Germline CDR1 MNHEY, CDR2 SVGAGI. Trimming left V 6 bases short and J 0 bases short, with 12 bases between. The CDR3 is 15 residues long. The CDR3 nucleotides are TGTGCCAGCAGATCGACAGTAAGTAGCAATCAGCCCCAGCATTTT. This codes for CASRSTVSSNQPQHF.

In this sample, this clone turned up a few times. The gene calls are TRBV18 and TRBJ2-3, with TRBD2 as a possible D gene (7 bases). With 1 base removed from V and 5 bases from J, the gap between germline ends came to 19 bases. The CDR3 is made up of 17 amino acids. In germline, CDR1 is KGHSH, CDR2 LQKENI. In DNA, the CDR3 is TGTGCCAGCTCACCACTCGGGGGGCCACAGATTGGAGATACGCAGTATTTT. It encodes CASSPLGGPQIGDTQYF.

V is TRBV5-1 and J is TRBJ2-2; possibly TRBD1 for D (7 bases). V lost 5 bases to trimming and J lost 7 bases, with 12 bases between them. Germline CDR1 is SGHRS and CDR2 is YFSETQ. This CDR3 contains 13 residues. Written as DNA, the CDR3 is TGCGCCAGCAGAGGAGGGGGCGACGGGGAGCTGTTTTTT. Amino acids: CASRGGGDGELFF.

The chain employs TRBV11-2 and TRBJ2-1, with 10 bases aligning to TRBD1. Germline CDR1 and CDR2: SGHAT and FQNNGV. The CDR3 runs to 14 residues. V lost 4 bases, J lost 5 bases, and 2 bases stayed unmatched. The CDR3 coding sequence is TGTGCCAGCAGCTGGGACAGGGGCAACAATGAGCAGTTCTTC. As protein: CASSWDRGNNEQFF.

This clone was detected only a few times. The rearrangement joins TRBV7-6 to TRBJ2-3; TRBD2 agrees at 11 bases. The CDR3 runs 16 residues. The V gene's germline CDR1 is SGHVS and CDR2 FNYEAQ. V gave up 4 bases and J gave up 4 bases; unmatched junction bases: 7. The DNA for the CDR3 is TGTGCCAGCAGCTCCTTAGCGGGAGGGCCGGCAGATACGCAGTATTTT. The encoded protein is CASSSLAGGPADTQYF.